This T cell receptor beta chain was identified during a study of breast tumors, draining lymph nodes, adjacent tissues. Trimming took 2 bases from V and 10 from J; bases not matched to a gene: 10. The CDR3 sequence is 15 residues long. Germline loops: CDR1 SGHKS, CDR2 YYEKEE (reference sequence). Axillary draining lymph nodes of breast cancer patients supplied the node samples. TCRdb re-called the multiplex PCR reads with MiXCR, one entry per CDR3 protein. The data contain some 140,000 distinct CDR3 sequences, roughly 20% of them singletons. The clonotype was recovered from a female donor with breast cancer. Some clones in this sample may be carry-over from other donors' samples. This sequence joins TRBV5-5 and TRBJ2-1; 9 bases map to TRBD2. Sequences were obtained from axillary lymph node tissue. CDR3 in amino acids: CASSFPAGGSGEQFF. Here the CDR3 DNA reads TGTGCCAGCAGCTTTCCAGCGGGAGGATCGGGGGAGCAGTTCTTC.